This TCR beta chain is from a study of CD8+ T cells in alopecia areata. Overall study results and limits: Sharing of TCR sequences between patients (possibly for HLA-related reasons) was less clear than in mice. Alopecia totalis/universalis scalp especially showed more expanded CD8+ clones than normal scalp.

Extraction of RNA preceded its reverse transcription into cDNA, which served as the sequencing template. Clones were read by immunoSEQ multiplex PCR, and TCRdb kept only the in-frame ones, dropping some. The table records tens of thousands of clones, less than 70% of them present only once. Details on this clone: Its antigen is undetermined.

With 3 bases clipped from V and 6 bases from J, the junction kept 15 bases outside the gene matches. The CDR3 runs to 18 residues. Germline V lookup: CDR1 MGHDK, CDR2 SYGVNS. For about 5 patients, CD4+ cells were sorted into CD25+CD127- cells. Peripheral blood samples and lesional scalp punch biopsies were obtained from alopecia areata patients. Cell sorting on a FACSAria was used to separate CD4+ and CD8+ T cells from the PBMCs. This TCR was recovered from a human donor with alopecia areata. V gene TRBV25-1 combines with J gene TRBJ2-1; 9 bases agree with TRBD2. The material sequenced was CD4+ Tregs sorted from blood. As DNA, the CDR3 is TGTGCCAGCAGTGATCCGGGGCCCCGTCGCGGGAGGGTCAATGAGCAGTTCTTC. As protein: CASSDPGPRRGRVNEQFF.